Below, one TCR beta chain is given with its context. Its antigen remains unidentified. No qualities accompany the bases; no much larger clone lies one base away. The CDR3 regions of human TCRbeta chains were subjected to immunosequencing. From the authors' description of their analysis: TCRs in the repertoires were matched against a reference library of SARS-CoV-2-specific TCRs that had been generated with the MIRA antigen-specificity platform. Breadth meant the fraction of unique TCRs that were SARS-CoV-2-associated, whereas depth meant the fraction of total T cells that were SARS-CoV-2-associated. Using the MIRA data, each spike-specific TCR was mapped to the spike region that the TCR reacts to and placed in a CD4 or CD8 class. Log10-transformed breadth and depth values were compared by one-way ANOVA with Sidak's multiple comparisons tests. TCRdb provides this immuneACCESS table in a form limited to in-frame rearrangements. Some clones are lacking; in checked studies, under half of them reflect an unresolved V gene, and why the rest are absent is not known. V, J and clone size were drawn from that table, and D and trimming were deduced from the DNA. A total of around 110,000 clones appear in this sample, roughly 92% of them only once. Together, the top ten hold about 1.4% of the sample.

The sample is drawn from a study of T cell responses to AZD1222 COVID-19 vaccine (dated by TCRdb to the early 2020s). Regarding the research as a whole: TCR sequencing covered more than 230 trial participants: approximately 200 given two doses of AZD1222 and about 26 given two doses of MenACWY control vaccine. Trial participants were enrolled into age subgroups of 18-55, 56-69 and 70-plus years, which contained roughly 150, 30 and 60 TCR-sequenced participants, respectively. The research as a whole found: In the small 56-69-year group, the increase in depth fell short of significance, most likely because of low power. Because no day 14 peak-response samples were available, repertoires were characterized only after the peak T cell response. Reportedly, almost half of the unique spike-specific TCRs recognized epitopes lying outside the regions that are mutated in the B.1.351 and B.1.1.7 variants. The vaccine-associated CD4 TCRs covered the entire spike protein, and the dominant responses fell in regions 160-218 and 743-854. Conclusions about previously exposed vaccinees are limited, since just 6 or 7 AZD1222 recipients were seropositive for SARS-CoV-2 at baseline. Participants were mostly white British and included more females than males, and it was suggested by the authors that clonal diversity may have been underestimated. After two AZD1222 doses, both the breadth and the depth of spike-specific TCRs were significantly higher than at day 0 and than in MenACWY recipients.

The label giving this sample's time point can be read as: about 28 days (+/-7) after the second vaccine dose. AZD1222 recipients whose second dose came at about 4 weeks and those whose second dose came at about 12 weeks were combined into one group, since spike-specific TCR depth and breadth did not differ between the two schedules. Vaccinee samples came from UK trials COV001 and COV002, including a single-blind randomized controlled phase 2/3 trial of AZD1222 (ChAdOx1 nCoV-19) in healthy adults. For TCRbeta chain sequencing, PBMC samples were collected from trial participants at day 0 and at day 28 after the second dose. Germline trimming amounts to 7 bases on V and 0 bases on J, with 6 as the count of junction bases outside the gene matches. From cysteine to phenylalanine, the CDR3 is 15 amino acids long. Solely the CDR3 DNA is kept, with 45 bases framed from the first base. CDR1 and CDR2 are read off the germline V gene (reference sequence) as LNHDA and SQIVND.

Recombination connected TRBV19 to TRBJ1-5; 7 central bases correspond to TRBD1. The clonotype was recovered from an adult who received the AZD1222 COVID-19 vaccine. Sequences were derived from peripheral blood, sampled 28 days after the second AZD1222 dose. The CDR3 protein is CASIPTGTSNQPQHF. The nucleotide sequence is TGTGCCAGTATCCCGACAGGGACTAGCAATCAGCCCCAGCATTTT.